This T cell receptor beta chain was captured in a study of T cells after yellow fever vaccination. This clonotype has only a few counts. MiXCR was run by TCRdb on the 5' RACE reads, yielding one entry per CDR3 protein. The sample has a few hundred thousand distinct CDR3 sequences, 4.1% seen once. Trimming took 0 bases from V and 4 from J; bases not matched to a gene: 6. CDR1 is LGHNT and CDR2 is FRNRAP in the germline V gene. The CDR3 has 17 amino acids. The TCR comes from a young man who received the YFV17D yellow fever vaccine. The material was PBMCs, obtained 5 days after the yellow fever booster vaccination. V gene TRBV12-5 combines with J gene TRBJ2-1, with 10 bases fitting TRBD1. The DNA for the CDR3 is TGTGCTAGTGGTTTGGTACCGGGACAGGGGAGGTACAATGAGCAGTTCTTC. Its protein is CASGLVPGQGRYNEQFF.